These 9 T cell receptor beta chains were all obtained from the same sample, sequenced in a study of PD-1 blockade in classical Hodgkin lymphoma. This table comes from immunoSEQ multiplex PCR, and its TCRdb copy is limited to in-frame clones, with some not included. The sample has fewer than 25,000 clones; roughly 87% are singletons. The sample's time point: newly diagnosed, previously untreated cHL patient sample. CD4+ T cells were purified from thawed PBMCs by magnetic negative selection. The sample consisted of CD4+ T cells from blood. These receptors were taken from a human donor with classical Hodgkin lymphoma.

This chain links TRBV30 with TRBJ2-3; perhaps TRBD1 as D (6 bases). Deletions cut 4 bases from V and 9 bases from J, with 23 bases between. The CDR3 runs to 15 residues. CDR1 is GTSNPN and CDR2 is SVGIG in the germline V gene (reference sequence). In DNA, the CDR3 is TGTGCCTGGACAAAAGCAGGGGTCTTTAGAGAGACGCAGTATTTT. This translates into CAWTKAGVFRETQYF.

The V call is TRBV5-4, the J call TRBJ2-3; 13 bases align to TRBD2. Per the germline V gene, CDR1 is SGHNT and CDR2 is YYREEE (reference sequence). V shed 3 bases and J 2 bases; nucleotides not matched to a gene: 3. The CDR3 consists of 16 residues. Here the CDR3 reads CASSWGLAGITDTQYF. In DNA, the CDR3 is TGTGCCAGCAGCTGGGGACTAGCGGGGATCACAGATACGCAGTATTTT.

The CDR3 DNA reads TGTGCCAGCAGGTTACAGGGGGCTGGAAAACTGTTTTTT. Amino acid sequence: CASRLQGAGKLFF. The chain has TRBV7-2 and TRBJ1-4, with 9 bases identical to TRBD1. In germline, CDR1 is SGHTA, CDR2 FQGNSA. The junction had 6 bases not matched to a gene; V was cut back by 6 bases and J by 10 bases. CDR3 length: 13 residues.

J is TRBJ2-1 and V is TRBV5-1; 7 bases are shared with TRBD1. The CDR3 runs to 15 residues. Trimming took 0 bases from V and 6 from J; bases not matched to a gene: 6. Germline lookup yields CDR1 SGHRS and CDR2 YFSETQ. DNA for the CDR3: TGCGCCAGCAGCTTGGAGGGGGCCCTCCCCAATGAGCAGTTCTTC. This gives the protein CASSLEGALPNEQFF.

The chain joins TRBV18 to TRBJ1-1; D is undetermined. Germline V gene lookup returns CDR1 KGHSH and CDR2 LQKENI. CDR3 length: 15 residues. Trimming took off 4 bases at V and 8 bases at J, with 20 bases between the two ends. CDR3 protein: CASSLPPRVEREAFF. The CDR3, as DNA: TGTGCCAGCTCACTTCCCCCTCGGGTTGAGAGGGAAGCTTTCTTT.

V usage is TRBV5-6 and J usage is TRBJ1-4; D uncertain. CDR3 size: 14 residues. V was trimmed by 4 bases and J by 4 bases, leaving 11 bases between them. The germline gives CDR1 SGHDT, CDR2 YYEEEE. CDR3 nucleotide sequence: TGTGCCAGCAGCCCGGGTCACGGTAATGAAAAACTGTTTTTT. It is translated as CASSPGHGNEKLFF. The full variable domain, its missing parts supplied by reference TRBV5-6 and TRBJ1-4, is DAGVTQSPTHLIKTRGQQVTLRCSPKSGHDTVSWYQQALGQGPQFIFQYYEEEERQRGNFPDRFSGHQFPNYSSELNVNALLLGDSALYLCASSPGHGNEKLFFGSGTQLSVL.

The chain joins TRBV7-2 to TRBJ2-5; 7 bases agree with TRBD1. There are 14 residues in the CDR3. V was clipped by 2 bases and J by 4 bases; unmatched bases: 4. The germline V gene has CDR1 SGHTA and CDR2 FQGNSA. CDR3 sequence reads: CASSLSTGRETQYF. Written as DNA, the CDR3 is TGTGCCAGCAGCTTATCGACAGGGCGAGAGACCCAGTACTTC.

This chain links TRBV28 with TRBJ1-5; tentative D call: TRBD1 (5 bases). Germline CDR1 MDHEN, CDR2 SYDVKM. V was pared by 7 bases and J by 1 base, with 26 bases between. The CDR3 has 19 residues. In DNA, the CDR3 is TGTGCCAGCAACTACCTCCGGGGGGTCGGCTTAGACAGCAATCAGCCCCAGCATTTT. Its protein product is CASNYLRGVGLDSNQPQHF.

The V and J genes are TRBV16 and TRBJ1-1; D is unclear. V was clipped by 6 bases and J by 11 bases, with 16 bases between them. This CDR3 has 12 residues. The germline V gene encodes CDR1 KGHSY and CDR2 FQNENV. The CDR3 here is CASSRTRVGAFF. The CDR3 nucleotides read TGTGCCAGCAGTCGCACCCGAGTGGGGGCTTTCTTT.